The T cell receptor (beta chain) described here comes from a study of neurological immune-mediated disorders. Study-wide results and caveats: HTLV-1-associated myelopathy had the most TCR clonal expansion, while multiple sclerosis had the least, a level that fell below healthy controls. The repertoires of 18 of 34 multiple sclerosis patients were placed by phylogenetic grouping in a single related-CDR3 cluster, which may be a signature.

Synthesis of cDNA was accomplished via 5'RACE employing 10-nucleotide random UMIs. From the 5' RACE reads, TCRdb called clonotypes with MiXCR, one entry per CDR3 protein. The sample holds about 58,000 distinct CDR3 sequences, about 3.4% seen once. The table lists this clonotype with many counts. Its antigen is undetermined. Sequences were obtained from PBMCs. This TCR derives from a woman in her sixties or seventies with multiple sclerosis.

CDR3 DNA: TGTGCCAGCAGCTCTTTCCGGGGGGACGCTTACGAGCAGTACTTC. Translated, it gives CASSSFRGDAYEQYF. This sequence joins TRBV7-9 and TRBJ2-7, with 7 bases that match TRBD2. Germline V lookup: CDR1 SEHNR, CDR2 FQNEAQ (reference sequence). Germline trimming cut 4 bases from V and 4 bases from J; bases unmatched to any gene: 10. The CDR3 consists of 15 residues. The full variable domain, completed using reference TRBV7-9 and TRBJ2-7, is DTGVSQNPRHKITKRGQNVTFRCDPISEHNRLYWYRQTLGQGPEFLTYFQNEAQLEKSRLLSDRFSAERPKGSFSTLEIQRTEQGDSAMYLCASSSFRGDAYEQYFGPGTRLTVT.